This T cell receptor (beta chain) is from a study of T cells in women clearing cervical HPV infection. The data were produced by immunoSEQ multiplex PCR, yet TCRdb's version contains in-frame clones alone and is incomplete. The clone table shows more than 30,000 clones, with the ten largest holding about 1.5%. The CDR3 has 16 residues. The germline V gene encodes CDR1 LNHDA and CDR2 SQIVND (reference sequence). Worth noting for this clone: The missing CDR3 end, 3 residues past where the read stops, is filled in from the germline J gene.

The material sequenced was blood buffy coat. The receptor comes from a woman between 18 and 70 years old with a cervical HPV16 infection that either progressed to CIN3+ or cleared (not recorded which). The chain employs TRBV19 and TRBJ1-2, with D possibly being TRBD1 (5 bases). The DNA read from the CDR3 is TGTGCCAGTAGTCGGTCGGGTAGCGGGACCTACAATGAC. Amino acids: CASSRSGSGTYND. Given in full, the CDR3 is CASSRSGSGTYNDYTF.